A selection of T cell receptor beta chains follows, all from one sample in a study of T cell clusters in autoimmune cytopenias. Using the multiplex PCR reads, TCRdb records one entry per CDR3 protein without DNA. This repertoire includes 900 or so distinct CDR3 sequences. What was sequenced was peripheral blood. These receptors originate from a human donor with an autoimmune cytopenia or autoimmune hepatitis (not recorded which). Both conserved end residues are part of each CDR3. Clone sizes are given selectively: once, few, many, or a class where the clone is expanded.

clone size	V gene	J gene	CDR3 protein
NA	TRBV11-2	TRBJ1-6	CASSFTRQQNSPLHF
NA	TRBV9	TRBJ2-1	CASSVEGTIRYNEQFF
medium-sized	TRBV4-2	TRBJ2-2	CASSPPRGSGELFF
NA	TRBV10-3	TRBJ2-1	CAISSLGRAYNEQFF
medium-sized	TRBV5-6	TRBJ1-4	CASSFRGLPTNEKLFF
NA	TRBV20-1	TRBJ2-1	CSALPRLNNEQFF
medium-sized	TRBV5-1	TRBJ2-7	CASSTAYEQYF
medium-sized	TRBV6-6	TRBJ1-4	CASRSTGTATNEKLFF
medium-sized	TRBV6-1	TRBJ2-7	CASSTGTSGSYEQYF
NA	TRBV7-3	TRBJ1-1	CASSLTGGGNTEAFF
large	TRBV19	TRBJ1-1	CASFRGSYTEAFF
medium-sized	TRBV12-3/TRBV12-4	TRBJ2-3	CASVLAGVQDTQYF
large	TRBV7-6	TRBJ2-7	CASSLGGGSYEQYF
medium-sized	TRBV15	TRBJ1-1	CATSREELDTEAFF
large	TRBV6-1	TRBJ1-4	CASSEERGSNEKLFF
NA	TRBV2	TRBJ1-2	CASLGQGRFYGYTF
medium-sized	TRBV6-4	TRBJ1-2	CASSQEHSGRSGYTF
medium-sized	TRBV15	TRBJ2-7	CATSRDGRQGGEQYF
large	TRBV29-1	TRBJ2-1	CSVEPRQYNEQFF
medium-sized	TRBV24-1	TRBJ2-7	CATSEGHFLVEKQYF
large	TRBV19	TRBJ2-1	CASSIVRGASGFEQFF
NA	TRBV12-3/TRBV12-4	TRBJ1-2	CASSLGWGSNGYTF
medium-sized	TRBV10-1	TRBJ2-2	CATSPRRVVVGGTITGELFF
medium-sized	TRBV11-2	TRBJ2-1	CASSLDPGGLQFF
large	TRBV19	TRBJ1-1	CASSIRAGLMNTEAFF
hyperexpanded	TRBV6-1	TRBJ2-3	CASSAWTSGRPTDTQYF